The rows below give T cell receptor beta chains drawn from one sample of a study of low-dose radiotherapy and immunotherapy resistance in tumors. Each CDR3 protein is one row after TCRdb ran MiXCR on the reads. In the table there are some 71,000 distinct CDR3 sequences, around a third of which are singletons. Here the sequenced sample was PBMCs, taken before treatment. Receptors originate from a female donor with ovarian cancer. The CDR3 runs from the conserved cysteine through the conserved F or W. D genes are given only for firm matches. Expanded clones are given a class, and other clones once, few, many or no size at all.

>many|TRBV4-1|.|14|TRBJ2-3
TGCGCCAGCAGCCAAGACCGCGTAACAGATACGCAGTATTTT
CASSQDRVTDTQYF
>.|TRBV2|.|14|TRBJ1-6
TGTGCCAGCAGTGAAGGTCAGGGATGGTCACCCCTCCACTTT
CASSEGQGWSPLHF
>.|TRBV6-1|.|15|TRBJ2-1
TGTGCCAGCAGTGAAGTTGGCTTAGGGTACAATGAGCAGTTCTTC
CASSEVGLGYNEQFF
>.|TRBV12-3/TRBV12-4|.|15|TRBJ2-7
TGTGCCAGCAGTGTCCGGGACACGAGCTCCTACGAGCAGTACTTC
CASSVRDTSSYEQYF
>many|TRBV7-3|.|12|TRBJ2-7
TGTGCCAGCAGCTTTCTAGGAGGTGAGCAGTACTTC
CASSFLGGEQYF
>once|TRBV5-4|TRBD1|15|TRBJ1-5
TGTGCCAGCAGCGCGGACAGGGGGTTCAATCAGCCCCAGCATTTT
CASSADRGFNQPQHF
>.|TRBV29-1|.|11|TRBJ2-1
TGCAGCACCCTCATTGGGGGATACGGGTTCTTC
CSTLIGGYGFF
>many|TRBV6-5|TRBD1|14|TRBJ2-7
TGTGCCAGCACTGAAGACAGGGGCCCCTACGAGCAGTACTTC
CASTEDRGPYEQYF
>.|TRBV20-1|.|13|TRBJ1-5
TGCAGTGCTAGTAAGGGATGGGATCAGCCCCAGCATTTT
CSASKGWDQPQHF
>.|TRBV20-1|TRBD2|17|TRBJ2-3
TGCAGTGCTAGAGATTTTTCGTCTAGCGGGAGCACAGATACGCAGTATTTT
CSARDFSSSGSTDTQYF
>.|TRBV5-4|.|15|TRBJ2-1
TGTGCCAGCAGCTTACATGGGGCGCCGCGGGATGAGCAGTTCTTC
CASSLHGAPRDEQFF
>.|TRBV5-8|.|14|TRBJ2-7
TGTGCCAGCAGCTTTTTCCCAGGGGCCTACGAGCAGTACTTC
CASSFFPGAYEQYF
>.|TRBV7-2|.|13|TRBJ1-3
TGTGCCAGCACCGATAACTCTGGAAACACCATATATTTT
CASTDNSGNTIYF
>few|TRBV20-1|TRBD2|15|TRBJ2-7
TGCAGTGCCCTTTCCCGACTAGCGGGTTCCTACGAGCAGTACTTC
CSALSRLAGSYEQYF
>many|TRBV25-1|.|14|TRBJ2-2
TGTGCCAGCAGTGAAAGGAGGAGCAGCGGGGAGCTGTTTTTT
CASSERRSSGELFF
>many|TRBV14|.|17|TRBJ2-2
TGTGCCAGCAGCCAAGGGTTAAGGGTGCCCAGCACCGGGGAGCTGTTTTTT
CASSQGLRVPSTGELFF
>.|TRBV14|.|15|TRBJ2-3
TGTGCCAGCAGTTTGGGACGGCCGGCCACAGATACGCAGTATTTT
CASSLGRPATDTQYF
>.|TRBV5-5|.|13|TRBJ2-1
TGTGCCAGCAGCTTGGCTCTTTACAATGAGCAGTTCTTC
CASSLALYNEQFF
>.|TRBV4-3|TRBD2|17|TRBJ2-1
TGCGCCAGCAGCCAAGGCCCGGCGGTTAGCGGGACTAGGGAGCAGTTCTTC
CASSQGPAVSGTREQFF
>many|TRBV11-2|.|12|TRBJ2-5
TGTGCCAGCAGCTCGAGTCAAGAGACCCAGTACTTC
CASSSSQETQYF
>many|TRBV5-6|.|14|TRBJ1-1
TGTGCCAGCAGCTTAGTTCGGACGGACACTGAAGCTTTCTTT
CASSLVRTDTEAFF
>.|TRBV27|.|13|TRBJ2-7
TGTGCCAGCCGGAGAGGTCCCTCCTACGAGCAGTACTTC
CASRRGPSYEQYF
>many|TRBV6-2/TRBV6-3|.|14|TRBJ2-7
TGTGCCAGCAAACTCTTGGCAGGGAGCTACGAGCAGTACTTC
CASKLLAGSYEQYF
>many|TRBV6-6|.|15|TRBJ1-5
TGTGCCAGCAGTTACAAGGACGGTAGCAATCAGCCCCAGCATTTT
CASSYKDGSNQPQHF
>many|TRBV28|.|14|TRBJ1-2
TGTGCCAGCAGTTTCGGCCAGGGAGGCTATGGCTACACCTTC
CASSFGQGGYGYTF
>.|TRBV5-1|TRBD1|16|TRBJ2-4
TGCGCCAGCAGCTTGGAGTTGGGACAGGGTAAAAACATTCAGTACTTC
CASSLELGQGKNIQYF
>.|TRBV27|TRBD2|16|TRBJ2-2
TGTGCCAGCAGTGGACTAGCGGTTACGAACACCGGGGAGCTGTTTTTT
CASSGLAVTNTGELFF
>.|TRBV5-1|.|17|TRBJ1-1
TGCGCCAGCAGCTTGGCCGGGTGGAGCATACAGAACACTGAAGCTTTCTTT
CASSLAGWSIQNTEAFF
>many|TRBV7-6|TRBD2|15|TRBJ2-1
TGTGCCAGCAGCTTAGTTTTGCGGGAGAACGGTGAGCAGTTCTTC
CASSLVLRENGEQFF
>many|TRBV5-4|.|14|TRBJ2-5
TGTGCCAGCAGCCGTTATGCAGGGGTCGAGACCCAGTACTTC
CASSRYAGVETQYF
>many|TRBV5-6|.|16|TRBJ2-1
TGTGCCAGCAGCTCTGGACGAGGTCGCTCCTACAATGAGCAGTTCTTC
CASSSGRGRSYNEQFF
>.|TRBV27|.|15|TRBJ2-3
TGTGCCAGCACAACACGAGGAGGACACACAGATACGCAGTATTTT
CASTTRGGHTDTQYF
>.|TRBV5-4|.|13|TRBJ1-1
TGTGCCAGCAGCTTGACTATGGGCACTGAAGCTTTCTTT
CASSLTMGTEAFF
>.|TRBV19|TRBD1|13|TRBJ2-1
TGTGCCAGTAGTCTCCCAGGGGGCAGGGAGCAGTTCTTC
CASSLPGGREQFF
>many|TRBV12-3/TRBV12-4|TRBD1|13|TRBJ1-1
TGTGCCAGTCGGACAGGGATGAACACTGAAGCTTTCTTT
CASRTGMNTEAFF
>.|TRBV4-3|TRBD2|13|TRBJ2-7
TGCGCCAGCAGCCCAGGCGGGAGGCACGAGCAGTACTTC
CASSPGGRHEQYF
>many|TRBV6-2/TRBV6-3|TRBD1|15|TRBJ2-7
TGTGCCAGCAGTTCCCTCGGGACAGGAGCCTACGAGCAGTACTTC
CASSSLGTGAYEQYF
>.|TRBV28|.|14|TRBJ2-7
TGTGCCAGCAGCCCTACCGGCCATTCCTACGAGCAGTACTTC
CASSPTGHSYEQYF
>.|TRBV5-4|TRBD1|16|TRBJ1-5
TGTGCCAGCAGCCTACAGACAGGGGGGAGCAATCAGCCCCAGCATTTT
CASSLQTGGSNQPQHF
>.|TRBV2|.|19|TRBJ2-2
.
CASSEQLAGAANTGELFFF
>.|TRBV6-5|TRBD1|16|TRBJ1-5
TGTGCCAGCAGGCGGACAGGGGGCAATAGCAATCAGCCCCAGCATTTT
CASRRTGGNSNQPQHF
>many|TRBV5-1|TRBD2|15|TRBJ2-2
TGCGCCAGCAGCTTGGGCGGGAGGCGCACCGGGGAGCTGTTTTTT
CASSLGGRRTGELFF
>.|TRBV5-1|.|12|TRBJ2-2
TGCGCCAGCAGCGAACCTACCGGGGAGCTGTTTTTT
CASSEPTGELFF
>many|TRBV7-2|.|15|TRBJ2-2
TGTGCCAGCAGCCGGGACTCCCGGAACACCGGGGAGCTGTTTTTT
CASSRDSRNTGELFF
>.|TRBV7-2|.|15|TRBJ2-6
TGTGCCAGCAGCTCCGTCGACTCTGGGGCCAACGTCCTGACTTTC
CASSSVDSGANVLTF
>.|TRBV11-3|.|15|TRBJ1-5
TGTGCCAGCAGCTTAGATTCCGGGAACAATCAGCCCCAGCATTTT
CASSLDSGNNQPQHF
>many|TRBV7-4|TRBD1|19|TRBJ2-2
TGTGCCAGCAGCTCCCCAAGGACAGGGTACGCCACGAACACCGGGGAGCTGTTTTTT
CASSSPRTGYATNTGELFF